This entry lists 17 T cell receptor beta chains sequenced from one sample in a study of blood T cell repertoires in COVID-19. Using immunoSEQ multiplex PCR, the repertoire was profiled, and TCRdb retains in-frame clones only, with some absent. The sample holds approximately 220,000 clones, 65% to 85% seen once. Specimen: PBMCs or T cells enriched from blood (not recorded which). Source of these receptors: a middle-aged woman who had recovered from COVID-19.

This clone was detected once. V is TRBV4-1 and J is TRBJ1-6; no firm D call. This CDR3 is built from 15 residues. V was clipped by 1 base and J by 0 bases, with 4 bases between them. From germline, CDR1 is MGHRA and CDR2 YSYEKL. In DNA form, the CDR3 reads TGCGCCAGCAGCCAAGGGAGCTCCTATAATTCACCCCTCCACTTT. Protein product: CASSQGSSYNSPLHF.

The chain joins TRBV4-3 to TRBJ2-5; 9 nucleotides line up with TRBD1. Trimming at V came to 2 bases and at J to 4 bases, leaving 5 bases not matched to a gene. Germline V CDR1 and CDR2: LGHNA, YSLEER. The CDR3 runs 15 residues. Here the CDR3 reads CASSQRTGERETQYF. CDR3 in DNA: TGCGCCAGCAGCCAACGGACAGGGGAGAGAGAGACCCAGTACTTC.

The V and J genes are TRBV11-3 and TRBJ2-1; maybe TRBD2 (5 bases). Germline lookup yields CDR1 SGHNT and CDR2 YENEEA. Trimming cost V 1 base and J 10 bases, with 5 bases left between them. CDR3 length equals 11 residues. This CDR3 is CASSLGGEQFF. The CDR3 bases are TGTGCCAGCAGCTTAGGCGGGGAGCAGTTCTTC.

This chain links TRBV30 with TRBJ2-2, with TRBD1 matching over 7 bases. Germline trimming cut 4 bases from V and 6 bases from J; bases unmatched to any gene: 5. The CDR3 runs to 13 residues. The germline V gene encodes CDR1 GTSNPN and CDR2 SVGIG (reference sequence). This CDR3 reads CAWTPQGAGELFF. For the CDR3, the DNA is TGTGCCTGGACGCCCCAGGGGGCCGGGGAGCTGTTTTTT.

The DNA for the CDR3 is TGTGCCAGCAGTTACTCCGTTAGCTCTGGGGCCAACGTCCTGACTTTC. Its translation: CASSYSVSSGANVLTF. J is TRBJ2-6 and V is TRBV6-5; D not certain. V lost 0 bases and J lost 0, with 6 bases in between. There are 16 residues in the CDR3. Germline V lookup: CDR1 MNHEY, CDR2 SVGAGI.

This chain links TRBV19 with TRBJ1-5; D is unclear. This CDR3 is 15 amino acids long. V lost 7 bases, J lost 10 bases, and 23 bases lay in between. Looked up from germline, CDR1 is LNHDA and CDR2 is SQIVND (reference sequence). The CDR3 DNA follows: TGTGCCAGTACCCTTAGCGGCACACCGATCAATCCCCAGCATTTT. This codes for CASTLSGTPINPQHF.

This rearrangement joins TRBV5-3 to TRBJ1-2; TRBD1 matches 8 bases. TRBV5-3 is an open reading frame whose function is uncertain. V was pared by 4 bases and J by 5 bases, with 4 bases of the junction left unmatched. The CDR3 sequence is 13 residues long. The CDR3 protein is CARSVTGAYGYTF. The CDR3 DNA sequence: TGTGCCAGAAGCGTGACAGGGGCTTATGGCTACACCTTC.

The gene calls are TRBV7-2 and TRBJ2-2, with a possible D match to TRBD1 (5 bases). The CDR3 has 14 residues. Germline values: CDR1 SGHTA, CDR2 FQGNSA. V gave up 7 bases and J gave up 1 base, with 10 bases separating them. The CDR3 sequence: CASTLRVNTGELFF. In nucleotides, the CDR3 is TGTGCCAGCACCCTCAGGGTGAACACCGGGGAGCTGTTTTTT.

CDR3 sequence: CASSSPRAGGSYEQYF. CDR3 in DNA: TGTGCCAGTAGTAGTCCCCGAGCGGGAGGGTCCTACGAGCAGTACTTC. The chain uses TRBV19 and TRBJ2-7, with 10 bases lining up with TRBD2. The V gene's germline CDR1 is LNHDA and CDR2 SQIVND (reference sequence). The junction had 7 bases not matched to a gene; V was cut back by 4 bases and J by 1 base. This CDR3 region has 16 residues.

The V gene is TRBV11-3, the J gene TRBJ2-5; possible D gene TRBD2, 5 bases. Deletions cut 7 bases from V and 0 bases from J, with 12 bases between. The CDR3 is made up of 14 amino acids. Looked up from germline, CDR1 is SGHNT and CDR2 is YENEEA. The CDR3 bases are TGTGCCAGCAACCACGGCGGGTACCAAGAGACCCAGTACTTC. Translated: CASNHGGYQETQYF.

The chain has TRBV7-2 and TRBJ2-1; 10 bases agree with TRBD1. Trimming at V came to 2 bases and at J to 5 bases, leaving 9 bases not matched to a gene. Germline values: CDR1 SGHTA, CDR2 FQGNSA. The length of the CDR3 is 17 residues. CDR3 residues: CASSLRDRGLFNNEQFF. The CDR3 DNA reads as TGTGCCAGCAGCTTAAGGGACAGGGGTCTTTTTAACAATGAGCAGTTCTTC.

This clone was counted between two and nine times. The chain combines TRBV5-4 with TRBJ2-1; 7 nucleotides agree with TRBD1. V shed 4 bases and J 8 bases; nucleotides not matched to a gene: 12. Germline CDR1 and CDR2: SGHNT and YYREEE (reference sequence). This CDR3 region has 15 residues. The CDR3 loop is CASSQIFQGVDEQFF. CDR3 DNA: TGTGCCAGCAGCCAAATTTTCCAGGGGGTTGATGAGCAGTTCTTC.

In this sample, this clone turned up once. Other DNA variants within this sample encode the same CDR3. The chain uses TRBV5-1 and TRBJ1-5, with D tentatively TRBD1 (6 bases). V was cut by 0 bases and J by 2 bases, with 6 bases left in between. The CDR3 sequence is 14 residues long. The germline V gene encodes CDR1 SGHRS and CDR2 YFSETQ. CDR3 sequence (DNA): TGCGCCAGCAGCTTGGAGGGGGGCAATCAGCCCCAGCATTTT. It is translated as CASSLEGGNQPQHF.

The V and J genes are TRBV30 and TRBJ2-3; tentatively, D is TRBD1 (5 bases). The V and J ends lost 4 bases and 0 bases respectively, with 17 bases between them. The CDR3 consists of 16 residues. Germline-derived CDR1 and CDR2 are GTSNPN and SVGIG (reference sequence). CDR3 sequence: CAWTVGQDPSTDTQYF. In DNA form, the CDR3 reads TGTGCCTGGACGGTGGGGCAGGACCCTAGCACAGATACGCAGTATTTT.

The chain combines TRBV30 with TRBJ2-1, with 11 positions matching TRBD1. V gave up 4 bases and J gave up 6 bases; unmatched junction bases: 8. Germline V lookup: CDR1 GTSNPN, CDR2 SVGIG (reference sequence). The CDR3 is 15 amino acids. The CDR3: CAWTPGTGGGNEQFF. The CDR3 DNA follows: TGTGCCTGGACCCCCGGGACAGGGGGTGGCAATGAGCAGTTCTTC.

This clone was detected many times. The V and J genes are TRBV5-1 and TRBJ1-4; 10 nucleotides match TRBD1. The CDR3 is 15 amino acids. V shed 4 bases and J 5 bases; nucleotides not matched to a gene: 5. From germline, CDR1 is SGHRS and CDR2 YFSETQ. CDR3 sequence (DNA): TGCGCCAGCAGCAGTCGGACAGGGGGGAATGAAAAACTGTTTTTT. Its translation is CASSSRTGGNEKLFF. Based on the CDR3 plus reference TRBV5-1 and TRBJ1-4, the full variable domain is KAGVTQTPRYLIKTRGQQVTLSCSPISGHRSVSWYQQTPGQGLQFLFEYFSETQRNKGNFPGRFSGRQFSNSRSEMNVSTLELGDSALYLCASSSRTGGNEKLFFGSGTQLSVL.

This chain links TRBV3-1 (or the pseudogene TRBV3-2) with TRBJ1-4; D is unclear. This CDR3 has 14 residues. Per germline, CDR1 LGHDT and CDR2 YNNKEL (reference sequence). Trimming took 4 bases from V and 5 from J, leaving 11 bases between them. For the CDR3, the DNA is TGTGCCAGCAGCCTTCGAGGGAACAATGAAAAACTGTTTTTT. It translates to CASSLRGNNEKLFF.